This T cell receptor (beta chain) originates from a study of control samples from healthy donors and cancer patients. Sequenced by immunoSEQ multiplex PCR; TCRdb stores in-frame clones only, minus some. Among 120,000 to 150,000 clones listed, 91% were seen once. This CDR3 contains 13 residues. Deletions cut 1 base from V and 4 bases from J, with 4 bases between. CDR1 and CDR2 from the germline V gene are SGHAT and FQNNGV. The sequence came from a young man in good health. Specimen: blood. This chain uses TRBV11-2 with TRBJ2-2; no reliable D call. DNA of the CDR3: TGTGCCAGCAGCTTAGGGAGCACCGGGGAGCTGTTTTTT. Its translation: CASSLGSTGELFF. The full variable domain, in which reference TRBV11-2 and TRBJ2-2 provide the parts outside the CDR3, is EAGVAQSPRYKIIEKRQSVAFWCNPISGHATLYWYQQILGQGPKLLIQFQNNGVVDDSQLPKDRFSAERLKGVDSTLKIQPAKLEDSAVYLCASSLGSTGELFFGEGSRLTVL.